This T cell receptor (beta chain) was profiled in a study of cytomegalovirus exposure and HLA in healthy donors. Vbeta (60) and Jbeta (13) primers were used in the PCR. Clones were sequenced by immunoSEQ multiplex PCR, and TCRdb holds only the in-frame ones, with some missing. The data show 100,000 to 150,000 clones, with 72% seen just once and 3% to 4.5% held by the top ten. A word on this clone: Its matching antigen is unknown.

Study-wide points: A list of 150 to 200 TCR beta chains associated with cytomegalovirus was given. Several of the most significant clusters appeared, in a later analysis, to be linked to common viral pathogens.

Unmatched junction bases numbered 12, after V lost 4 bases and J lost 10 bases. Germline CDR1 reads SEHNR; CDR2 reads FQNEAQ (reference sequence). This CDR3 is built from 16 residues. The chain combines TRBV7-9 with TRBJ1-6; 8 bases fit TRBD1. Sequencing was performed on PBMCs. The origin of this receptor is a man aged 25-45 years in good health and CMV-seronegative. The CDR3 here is CASSSLVGQGTSPLHF. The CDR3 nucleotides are TGTGCCAGCAGCTCCCTTGTTGGACAGGGTACGTCACCCCTCCACTTT.